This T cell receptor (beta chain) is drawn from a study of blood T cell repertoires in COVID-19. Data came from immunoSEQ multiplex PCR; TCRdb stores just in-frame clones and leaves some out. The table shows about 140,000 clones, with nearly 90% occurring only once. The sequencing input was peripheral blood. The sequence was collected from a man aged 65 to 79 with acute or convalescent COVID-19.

The CDR3 protein is CASDRETYSNQPQHF. The CDR3 bases are TGTGCCAGCGACAGGGAGACATATAGCAATCAGCCCCAGCATTTT. The rearrangement uses TRBV6-4 and TRBJ1-5; TRBD1 matches at 7 bases. This CDR3 has 15 residues. Trimming removed 8 bases from V and 0 bases from J; junction bases left unmatched: 7. Germline V CDR1 and CDR2: MRHNA, SNTAGT.